The source of this TCR beta chain is a study of graft-versus-host responses after intestinal transplantation. Study-wide background: Among the recipients, all got anti-thymocyte globulin induction and then tacrolimus and steroids for around 3 years.

Study-level findings and limits: Across patients carrying graft-donor T cell macrochimerism, allografts held high graft-versus-host to host-versus-graft clonal ratios.

CDR3 length: 17 residues. Trimming at V came to 4 bases and at J to 8 bases, leaving 16 bases not matched to a gene. Germline V gene lookup returns CDR1 SGHDN and CDR2 FVKESK. Regarding this clone: Antigen specificity is unknown.

Method: immunoSEQ multiplex PCR; TCRdb's copy keeps in-frame clones and lacks some. The data show 130,000 to 150,000 clones, around 90% seen once. This specimen consisted of unstimulated CD4+ T cells sorted from spleen or lymph node cells, obtained before intestinal transplant. This clonotype was sampled from a human donor who received an intestinal transplant. This sequence joins TRBV14 and TRBJ2-4; TRBD2 aligns across 8 bases. CDR3 sequence (DNA): TGTGCCAGCAGCCCTCGATACGGACTAGCCGATCAAGACATTCAGTACTTC. It codes for CASSPRYGLADQDIQYF.